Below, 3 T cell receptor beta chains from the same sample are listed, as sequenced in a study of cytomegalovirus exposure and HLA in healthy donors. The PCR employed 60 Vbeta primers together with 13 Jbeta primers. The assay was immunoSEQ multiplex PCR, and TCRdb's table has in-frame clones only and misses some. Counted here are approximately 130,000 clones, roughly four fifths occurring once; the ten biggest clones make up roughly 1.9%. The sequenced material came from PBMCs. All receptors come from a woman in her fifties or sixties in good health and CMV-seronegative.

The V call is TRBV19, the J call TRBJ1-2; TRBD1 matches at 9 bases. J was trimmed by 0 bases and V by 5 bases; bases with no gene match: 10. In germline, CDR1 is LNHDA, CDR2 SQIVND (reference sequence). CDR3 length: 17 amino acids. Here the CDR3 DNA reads TGTGCCAGTAGTGGAGGGACAGGGAAGACCTCTAACTATGGCTACACCTTC. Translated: CASSGGTGKTSNYGYTF. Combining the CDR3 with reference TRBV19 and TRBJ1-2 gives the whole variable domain DGGITQSPKYLFRKEGQNVTLSCEQNLNHDAMYWYRQDPGQGLRLIYYSQIVNDFQKGDIAEGYSVSREKKESFPLTVTSAQKNPTAFYLCASSGGTGKTSNYGYTFGSGTRLTVV.

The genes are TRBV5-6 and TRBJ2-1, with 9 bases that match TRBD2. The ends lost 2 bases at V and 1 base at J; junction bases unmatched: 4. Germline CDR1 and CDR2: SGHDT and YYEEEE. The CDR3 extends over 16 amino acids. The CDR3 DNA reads TGTGCCAGCAGCTTTGCGGGAGGGTCATCCTACAATGAGCAGTTCTTC. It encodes CASSFAGGSSYNEQFF.

The CDR3 DNA reads as TGTGCCAGTAGGAACCGCTTACTAGCGGGAGCGGCCCCCGGGGAGCTGTTTTTT. It encodes CASRNRLLAGAAPGELFF. J is TRBJ2-2 and V is TRBV19, with TRBD2 matching 11 bases. Germline-derived CDR1 and CDR2 are LNHDA and SQIVND (reference sequence). The V and J ends lost 6 bases and 6 bases, in that order; junction bases with no gene match: 15. The CDR3 is 18 residues long.